Below are 26 T cell receptor beta chains sequenced from a single sample in a study of T cells in Graves' hyperthyroidism and ophthalmopathy. There were TCR beta CDR3 regions amplified from RNA transcripts. With the HTBI primer set, the TCR CDR3 went through a first round of RT-PCR. MiXCR, applied by TCRdb to the multiplex PCR reads, yields one record per CDR3 protein. The repertoire holds hundreds of thousands of distinct CDR3 sequences, approximately 15% seen once, with about 26% in the top ten. The source material was blood. These receptors were collected from a woman aged 25-40 years with Graves' hyperthyroidism.

V is TRBV2 and J is TRBJ2-3; TRBD1 might be the D (5 bases). Germline-derived CDR1 and CDR2 are SNHLY and FYNNEI. The CDR3 totals 13 residues. Trimming stripped 7 bases from V and 2 bases from J, with 10 bases between. The CDR3 nucleotides are TGTGCCAGCAAACAGGTTTCCACAGATACGCAGTATTTT. The encoded protein is CASKQVSTDTQYF.

The rearrangement links TRBV28 to TRBJ2-2, with a possible D match to TRBD2 (5 bases). There are 14 residues in the CDR3. The V end was cut by 2 bases, the J end by 7 bases, with 11 bases between. Germline values: CDR1 MDHEN, CDR2 SYDVKM. The CDR3 spells CASSLTARGGELFF. The CDR3 DNA reads as TGTGCCAGCAGTTTAACGGCCCGGGGCGGGGAGCTGTTTTTT. The variable domain in full, completed from reference TRBV28 and TRBJ2-2, reads DVKVTQSSRYLVKRTGEKVFLECVQDMDHENMFWYRQDPGLGLRLIYFSYDVKMKEKGDIPEGYSVSREKKERFSLILESASTNQTSMYLCASSLTARGGELFFGEGSRLTVL.

This clonotype was found many times. This chain links TRBV7-9 with TRBJ2-7, with D perhaps matching TRBD2 (5 bases). V shed 0 bases and J shed 2 bases, with 8 bases lying between them. Germline values: CDR1 SEHNR, CDR2 FQNEAQ (reference sequence). The CDR3 is 14 amino acids. CDR3 amino acids: CASSLAPLAYEQYF. In DNA, the CDR3 is TGTGCCAGCAGCTTAGCGCCACTAGCCTACGAGCAGTACTTC.

This clonotype was detected ten times or more. V is TRBV6-6 and J is TRBJ1-1, with 9 positions matching TRBD1. J was trimmed by 3 bases and V by 0 bases; bases with no gene match: 2. Germline V lookup: CDR1 MNHNY, CDR2 SVGAGI (reference sequence). This CDR3 has 15 amino acids. The CDR3 region is CASSYSRQGDTEAFF. CDR3 bases: TGTGCCAGCAGTTACTCAAGACAGGGGGACACTGAAGCTTTCTTT.

This clonotype was counted many times. The V gene is TRBV20-1, the J gene TRBJ2-7, with 11 bases identical to TRBD2. V shed 5 bases, J shed 4 bases, and the junction held 10 bases outside the gene matches. Per the germline V gene, CDR1 is DFQATT and CDR2 is SNEGSKA (reference sequence). The CDR3 is 15 residues long. CDR3 sequence: CSALQLAGVPYEQYF. Written as DNA, the CDR3 is TGCAGTGCTCTACAACTAGCGGGAGTTCCTTACGAGCAGTACTTC.

This clonotype was counted between two and nine times. V and J are TRBV20-1 and TRBJ2-6; 9 nucleotides line up with TRBD2. Losses at the gene ends were 3 bases for V and 0 bases for J; bases not matched to a gene: 6. The CDR3 totals 17 residues. Germline V gives CDR1 DFQATT, CDR2 SNEGSKA (reference sequence). CDR3 DNA: TGCAGTGCTAGGAAAGCGGGAGGTCTCTCTGGGGCCAACGTCCTGACTTTC. It encodes CSARKAGGLSGANVLTF.

The rearrangement links TRBV11-2 to TRBJ2-7; TRBD2 matches at 9 bases. With V trimmed by 5 bases and J by 2 bases, 4 bases remained unmatched. The CDR3 extends over 14 amino acids. Per the germline V gene, CDR1 is SGHAT and CDR2 is FQNNGV. The CDR3 sequence: CASSTSSGAYEQYF. As DNA, the CDR3 is TGTGCCAGCAGCACTTCTAGCGGGGCCTACGAGCAGTACTTC.

The genes are TRBV5-4 and TRBJ1-5; D remains ambiguous. This CDR3 region has 14 residues. The V end was cut by 4 bases, the J end by 6 bases, with 14 bases between. Per germline, CDR1 SGHNT and CDR2 YYREEE (reference sequence). CDR3 in amino acids: CASSPSPGLQPQHF. Written as DNA, the CDR3 is TGTGCCAGCAGCCCCTCTCCCGGGCTTCAGCCCCAGCATTTT.

This clonotype came up a few times. V gene TRBV27 combines with J gene TRBJ2-2; no reliable D call. V dropped 1 base and J dropped 6 bases, with 6 bases sitting between them. This CDR3 contains 13 residues. The germline V gene has CDR1 MNHEY and CDR2 SMNVEV (reference sequence). The CDR3: CASSLFPAGELFF. The CDR3 DNA reads as TGTGCCAGCAGTTTATTCCCCGCCGGGGAGCTGTTTTTT.

There are many counts of this clonotype. The CDR3 loop reads CASSEGAWARTEAFF. DNA of the CDR3: TGTGCCAGCAGTGAAGGTGCGTGGGCGCGAACTGAAGCTTTCTTT. V is TRBV6-4 and J is TRBJ1-1; unclear D gene. Per the germline V gene, CDR1 is MRHNA and CDR2 is SNTAGT. V was cut by 3 bases and J by 5 bases, with 16 bases left in between. CDR3 length: 15 amino acids.

This clonotype occurred many times. Germline is not matched at one junction end, which may reflect a read error. The chain carries TRBV6-2 or TRBV6-3 and TRBJ2-7; TRBD2 is a possible D gene (5 bases). This CDR3 comprises 14 residues. Germline CDR1 MNHEY, CDR2 SVGEGT. CDR3 bases: TGTGCCAGCAGTTATTACGGCAGCGGCTACGAGCAATACTTC. Amino acid sequence: CASSYYGSGYEQYF.

This clonotype came up many times. The chain links TRBV12-3 or TRBV12-4 to TRBJ2-3, with TRBD2 identical over 8 bases. This CDR3 is built from 12 residues. Trimming removed 2 bases from V and 10 bases from J; junction bases left unmatched: 2. CDR3 nucleotide sequence: TGTGCCAGCAGTTTACCCGGGGGGGCGCAGTATTTT. This encodes CASSLPGGAQYF.

In DNA, the CDR3 is TGCGCCAGCAGCCAACCCCTAGGACAAGGGGCCACCAAAGAGACCCAGTACTTC. Translating it yields CASSQPLGQGATKETQYF. The V call is TRBV4-1, the J call TRBJ2-5; tentative D call: TRBD1 (5 bases). This CDR3 is built from 18 residues. Germline values: CDR1 MGHRA, CDR2 YSYEKL. V was shortened by 2 bases and J by 3 bases, with 22 bases between the two germline ends.

Ten or more counts support this clonotype. This chain uses TRBV19 with TRBJ2-7; D possibly corresponds to TRBD2 (5 bases). The V end was cut by 0 bases, the J end by 4 bases, with 13 bases between. Germline V gives CDR1 LNHDA, CDR2 SQIVND (reference sequence). This CDR3 region has 15 residues. CDR3: CASSIESGILYEQYF. The CDR3, as DNA: TGTGCCAGTAGTATAGAGTCGGGAATTCTTTACGAGCAGTACTTC. Using reference TRBV19 and TRBJ2-7 for the parts outside the CDR3, the full variable domain is DGGITQSPKYLFRKEGQNVTLSCEQNLNHDAMYWYRQDPGQGLRLIYYSQIVNDFQKGDIAEGYSVSREKKESFPLTVTSAQKNPTAFYLCASSIESGILYEQYFGPGTRLTVT.

This clonotype was seen at least ten times. An end of the junction differs from the germline gene, which may be a read error. The chain recombines TRBV12-3 or TRBV12-4 with TRBJ2-1; 11 nucleotides align to TRBD2. The CDR3 is 15 residues long. The CDR3 DNA sequence: TGTGCCAGCAGTCTAGCGGGAGGACCCCACAATGAGCAGTTCTTC. Amino acids: CASSLAGGPHNEQFF.

This clonotype came up a few times. The chain uses TRBV6-1 and TRBJ1-1; D not certain. This CDR3 has 13 amino acids. Germline V gene sequence: CDR1 MNHNS, CDR2 SASEGT. V shed 7 bases and J shed 0 bases, with 9 bases lying between them. CDR3 sequence reads: CASKAELNTEAFF. Written as DNA, the CDR3 is TGTGCCAGCAAGGCGGAGCTGAACACTGAAGCTTTCTTT.

This clonotype has ten or more counts. V usage is TRBV18 and J usage is TRBJ2-3; no clear D gene. The CDR3 sequence is 14 residues long. Trimming pared 3 bases from V and 3 bases from J, leaving 10 bases between. Per the germline V gene, CDR1 is KGHSH and CDR2 is LQKENI. The CDR3 DNA is TGTGCCAGCTCACCCCCGACGAGAACAGATACGCAGTATTTT. Protein sequence: CASSPPTRTDTQYF.

This clonotype was recorded at least ten times. The rearrangement links TRBV20-1 to TRBJ1-1; 8 nucleotides match TRBD1. Germline V gene sequence: CDR1 DFQATT, CDR2 SNEGSKA (reference sequence). This CDR3 is 11 amino acids long. With 5 bases clipped from V and 10 bases from J, the junction kept 6 bases outside the gene matches. The CDR3 coding sequence is TGCAGTGCTCGGACAGGGCAGACAGCTTTCTTT. The encoded protein is CSARTGQTAFF.

This clonotype was recorded at least ten times. The chain has TRBV28 and TRBJ2-2; 8 nucleotides agree with TRBD2. There are 14 residues in the CDR3. J was trimmed by 6 bases and V by 3 bases; bases with no gene match: 3. Germline V gene sequence: CDR1 MDHEN, CDR2 SYDVKM. The CDR3 region is CASSFRGGPGELFF. Here the CDR3 DNA reads TGTGCCAGCAGTTTTCGGGGGGGCCCCGGGGAGCTGTTTTTT.

This clonotype was observed at least ten times. This chain connects TRBV6-1 to TRBJ2-1; TRBD2 aligns across 7 bases. The germline V gene encodes CDR1 MNHNS and CDR2 SASEGT. CDR3 size: 16 residues. J was trimmed by 3 bases and V by 0 bases; bases with no gene match: 5. CDR3 sequence: CASSEAPSGVYNEQFF. DNA for the CDR3: TGTGCCAGCAGTGAAGCGCCTAGCGGAGTCTACAATGAGCAGTTCTTC.

This clonotype has more than one count but fewer than ten. This chain connects TRBV12-3 or TRBV12-4 to TRBJ1-1; D is possibly TRBD1 (5 bases). The length of the CDR3 is 15 residues. Trimming left V 8 bases short and J 7 bases short, with 23 bases between. The CDR3 DNA follows: TGTGCCAGCCTCCCCCAGGGATATAAGACAGATGAAGCTTTCTTT. Translating gives CASLPQGYKTDEAFF.

V gene TRBV29-1 combines with J gene TRBJ2-7; TRBD1 agrees at 12 bases. The CDR3 totals 13 residues. The ends lost 4 bases at V and 7 bases at J; junction bases unmatched: 5. Germline assignment: CDR1 SQVTM and CDR2 ANQGSEA. CDR3 in amino acids: CSVAGTGGREQYF. CDR3 bases: TGCAGCGTTGCCGGGACAGGGGGCAGGGAGCAGTACTTC.

In its sample, this clonotype was seen a few times. V gene TRBV6-1 combines with J gene TRBJ2-7; perhaps TRBD1 as D (6 bases). The CDR3 consists of 14 residues. The germline V and J ends were trimmed by 6 bases and 6 bases, with 18 bases remaining between them. Germline lookup yields CDR1 MNHNS and CDR2 SASEGT. CDR3 in amino acids: CASRVIRDTGEQYF. DNA of the CDR3: TGTGCCAGCAGAGTAATCCGGGACACGGGCGAGCAGTACTTC.

The rearrangement joins TRBV30 to TRBJ2-7; unclear D gene. V was trimmed by 5 bases and J by 0 bases, leaving 11 bases between them. Germline V gives CDR1 GTSNPN, CDR2 SVGIG (reference sequence). CDR3 length equals 13 residues. The CDR3 is CAWAPGSSYEQYF. CDR3 DNA sequence: TGTGCCTGGGCGCCCGGCAGCTCCTACGAGCAGTACTTC.

The rearrangement links TRBV6-1 to TRBJ2-4; possibly TRBD2 for D (7 bases). The CDR3 runs to 13 residues. Germline CDR1 is MNHNS and CDR2 is SASEGT. The V and J ends lost 7 bases and 6 bases respectively, with 13 bases between them. For the CDR3, the DNA is TGTGCCAGCACGTATCGGGGGGCAAACATTCAGTACTTC. It yields the protein CASTYRGANIQYF.

The rearrangement uses TRBV7-2 and TRBJ2-7, with TRBD2 matching over 8 bases. Germline trimming cut 3 bases from V and 4 bases from J; bases unmatched to any gene: 8. CDR1 is SGHTA, CDR2 FQGNSA, per germline. This CDR3 spans 15 amino acids. CDR3 coding DNA: TGTGCCAGCAGCTTTTTAGCGGGGCCGGATTACGAGCAGTACTTC. Translating it yields CASSFLAGPDYEQYF.